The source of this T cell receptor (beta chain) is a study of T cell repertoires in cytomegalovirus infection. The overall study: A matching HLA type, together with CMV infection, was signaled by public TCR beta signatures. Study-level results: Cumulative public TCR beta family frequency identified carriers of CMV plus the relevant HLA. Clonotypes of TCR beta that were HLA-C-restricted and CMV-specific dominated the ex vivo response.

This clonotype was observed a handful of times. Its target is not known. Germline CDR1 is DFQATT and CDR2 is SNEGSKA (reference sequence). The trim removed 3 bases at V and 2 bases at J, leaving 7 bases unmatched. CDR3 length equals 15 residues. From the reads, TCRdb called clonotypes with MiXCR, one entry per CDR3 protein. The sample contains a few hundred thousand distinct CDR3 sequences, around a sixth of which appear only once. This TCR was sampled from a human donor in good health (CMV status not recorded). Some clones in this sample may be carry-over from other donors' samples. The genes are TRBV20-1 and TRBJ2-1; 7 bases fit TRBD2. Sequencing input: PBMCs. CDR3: CSARERGSPYNEQFF. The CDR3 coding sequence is TGCAGTGCTAGGGAGCGGGGTAGTCCCTACAATGAGCAGTTCTTC.